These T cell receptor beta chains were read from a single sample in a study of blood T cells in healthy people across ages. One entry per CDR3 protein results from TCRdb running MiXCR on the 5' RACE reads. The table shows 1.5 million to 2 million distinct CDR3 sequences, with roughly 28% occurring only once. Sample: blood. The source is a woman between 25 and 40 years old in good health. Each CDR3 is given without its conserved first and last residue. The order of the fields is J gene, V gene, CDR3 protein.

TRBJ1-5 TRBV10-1 ASSDLGTGYQPQH
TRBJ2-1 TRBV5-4 ASSRGQGGIQNEQF
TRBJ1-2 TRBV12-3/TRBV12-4 AGGRQGVSYGYT
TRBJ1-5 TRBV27 ASSFRYNQPQH
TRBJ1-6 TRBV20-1 SARLLRGNSPLH
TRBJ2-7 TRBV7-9 ASSLGLTASYEQY
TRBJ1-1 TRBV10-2 ASSEHPTGGSF
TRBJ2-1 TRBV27 ASSSQRDPLNEQF
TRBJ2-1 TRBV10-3 AVSELGSVEQF
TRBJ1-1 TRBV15 ATSRGQGARNTEAF
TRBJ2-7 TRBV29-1 SVVKGEQY
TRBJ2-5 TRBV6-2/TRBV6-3 ASSYPYRDGETQY
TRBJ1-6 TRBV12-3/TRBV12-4 ASSSGVWDSPLH
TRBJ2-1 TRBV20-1 SARSERGGDEQF
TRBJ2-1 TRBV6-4 ASSDSRSPEQF
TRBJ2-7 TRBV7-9 ASSLHQGSYEQY
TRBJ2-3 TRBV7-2 ASSLDLADTQY
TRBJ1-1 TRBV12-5 ASGLIREPRTEAF
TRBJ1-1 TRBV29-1 SVGYRVDTEAF
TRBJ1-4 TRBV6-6 ASSYTSRGEKLF
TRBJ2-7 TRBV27 ASSLLWGQSYEQY
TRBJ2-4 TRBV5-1 ASSLATMQGEVKNIQY
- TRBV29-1 SVSNLGSYNEQY
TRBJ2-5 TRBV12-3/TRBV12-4 ASSLFQGTKETQY
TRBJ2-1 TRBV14 ASSTPLPPGIDEQF
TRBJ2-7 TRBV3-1 ASSPFRDGYEQY
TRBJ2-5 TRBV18 ASSPLGRGPQETQY
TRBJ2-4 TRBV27 ASGPQGAKNIQY
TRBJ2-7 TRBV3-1 ASSQEFSEQY
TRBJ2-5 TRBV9 ASSVDEPGGGETQY
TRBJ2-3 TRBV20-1 SAKRTPYTDTQY
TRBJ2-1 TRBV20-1 SAPWMGGAGSYNEQF
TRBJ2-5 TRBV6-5 ASSFSGVRETQY
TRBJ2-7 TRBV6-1 ASKAWWTDSYEQY
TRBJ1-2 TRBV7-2 ASSTIRGGGVDYGYT
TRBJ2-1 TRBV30 AWGRGGRYNEQF
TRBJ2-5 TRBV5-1 ASTPGTAAETQY
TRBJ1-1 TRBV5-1 AGSRDSMNTEAF
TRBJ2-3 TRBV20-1 SAPRDGGASDTQY
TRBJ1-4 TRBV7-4 ASRRDRGLSNEKLF
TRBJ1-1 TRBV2 ASSVLNTEAF
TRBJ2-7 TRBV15 VTSMGTGSYEQY
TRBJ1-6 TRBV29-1 SVNTGSSYNSPLH
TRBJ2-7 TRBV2 ASRTPRGAYEQY
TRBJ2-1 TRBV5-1 ASSLVLALNNEQF
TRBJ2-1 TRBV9 ASSFTPSREQF
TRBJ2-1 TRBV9 ASSVEGALTYNEQF
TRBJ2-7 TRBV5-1 ASSLVPGDSYEQY
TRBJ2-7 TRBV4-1 ASSQTGHPTYEQY
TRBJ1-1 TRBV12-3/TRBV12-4 ASSPDWDTEAF
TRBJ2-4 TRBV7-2 AGSFEQRGVIAKNIQY
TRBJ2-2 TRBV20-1 SAGPRVTGELF
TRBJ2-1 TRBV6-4 ASRRDWEGNEQF
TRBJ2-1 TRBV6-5 ASSYTGGGAVEQF
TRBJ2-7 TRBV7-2 ASSITGATNSCEQY
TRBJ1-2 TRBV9 ASRRQEGYT